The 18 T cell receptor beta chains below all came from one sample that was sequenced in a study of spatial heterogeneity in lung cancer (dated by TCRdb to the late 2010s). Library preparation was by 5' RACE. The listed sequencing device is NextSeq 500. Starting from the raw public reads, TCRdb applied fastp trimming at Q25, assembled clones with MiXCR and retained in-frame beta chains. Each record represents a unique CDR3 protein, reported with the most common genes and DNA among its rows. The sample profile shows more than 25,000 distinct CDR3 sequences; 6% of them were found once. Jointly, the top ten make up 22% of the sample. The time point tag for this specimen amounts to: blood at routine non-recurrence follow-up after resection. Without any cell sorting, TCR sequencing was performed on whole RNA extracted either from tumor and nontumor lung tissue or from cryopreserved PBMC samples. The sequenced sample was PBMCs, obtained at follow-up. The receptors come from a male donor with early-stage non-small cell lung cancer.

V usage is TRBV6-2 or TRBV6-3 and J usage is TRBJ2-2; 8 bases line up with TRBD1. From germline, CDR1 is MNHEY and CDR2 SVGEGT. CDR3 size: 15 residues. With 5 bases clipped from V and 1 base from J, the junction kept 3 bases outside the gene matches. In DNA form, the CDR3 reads TGTGCCAGCAGTCTACAGGGGGGGAACACCGGGGAGCTGTTTTTT. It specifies CASSLQGGNTGELFF.

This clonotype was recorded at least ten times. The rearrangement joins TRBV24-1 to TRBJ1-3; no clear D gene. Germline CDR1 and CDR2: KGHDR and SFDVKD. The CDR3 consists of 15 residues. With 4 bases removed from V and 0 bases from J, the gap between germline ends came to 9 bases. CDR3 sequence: CATSESALSGNTIYF. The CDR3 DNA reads TGTGCCACCAGTGAATCGGCGCTCTCTGGAAACACCATATATTTT.

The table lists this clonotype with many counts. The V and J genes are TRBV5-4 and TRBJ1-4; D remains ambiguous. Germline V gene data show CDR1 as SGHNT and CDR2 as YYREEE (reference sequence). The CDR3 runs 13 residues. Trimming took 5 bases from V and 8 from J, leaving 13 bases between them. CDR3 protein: CASRPASGEKLFF. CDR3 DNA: TGTGCCAGCAGACCCGCGTCAGGAGAAAAACTGTTTTTT.

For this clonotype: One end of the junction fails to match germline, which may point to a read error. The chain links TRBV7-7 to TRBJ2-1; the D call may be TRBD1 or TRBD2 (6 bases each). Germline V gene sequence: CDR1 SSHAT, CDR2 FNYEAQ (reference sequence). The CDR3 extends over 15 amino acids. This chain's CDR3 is CASSPGGGQGNEQFF. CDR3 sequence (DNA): TGTGCTAGCAGCCCCGGGGGAGGTCAGGGGAATGAGCAGTTCTTC.

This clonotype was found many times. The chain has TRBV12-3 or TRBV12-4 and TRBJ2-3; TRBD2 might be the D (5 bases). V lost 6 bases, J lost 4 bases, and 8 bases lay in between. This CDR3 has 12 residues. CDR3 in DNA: TGTGCCAGCAGACGGAGGCCAGATACGCAGTATTTT. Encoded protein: CASRRRPDTQYF.

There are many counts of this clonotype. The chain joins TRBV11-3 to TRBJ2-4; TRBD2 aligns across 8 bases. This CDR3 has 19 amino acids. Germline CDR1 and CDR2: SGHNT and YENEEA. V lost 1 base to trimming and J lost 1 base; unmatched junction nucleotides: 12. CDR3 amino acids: CASSLASWGGRMAKNIQYF. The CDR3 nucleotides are TGTGCCAGCAGCTTAGCCTCCTGGGGCGGGAGGATGGCCAAAAACATTCAGTACTTC. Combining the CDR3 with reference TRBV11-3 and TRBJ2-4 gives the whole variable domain EAGVVQSPRYKIIEKKQPVAFWCNPISGHNTLYWYLQNLGQGPELLIRYENEEAVDDSQLPKDRFSAERLKGVDSTLKIQPAELGDSAVYLCASSLASWGGRMAKNIQYFGAGTRLSVL.

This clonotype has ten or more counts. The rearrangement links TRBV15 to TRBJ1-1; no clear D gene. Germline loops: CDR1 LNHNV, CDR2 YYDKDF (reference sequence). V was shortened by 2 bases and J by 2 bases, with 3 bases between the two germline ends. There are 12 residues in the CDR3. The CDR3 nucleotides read TGTGCCACCAGCAGACCCAACACTGAAGCTTTCTTT. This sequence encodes CATSRPNTEAFF.

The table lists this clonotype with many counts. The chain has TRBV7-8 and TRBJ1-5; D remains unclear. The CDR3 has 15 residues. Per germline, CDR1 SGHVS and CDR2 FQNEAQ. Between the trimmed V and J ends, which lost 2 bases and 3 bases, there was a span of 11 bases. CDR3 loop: CASSLIDSINQPQHF. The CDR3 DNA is TGTGCCAGCAGCTTAATTGACTCGATCAATCAGCCCCAGCATTTT.

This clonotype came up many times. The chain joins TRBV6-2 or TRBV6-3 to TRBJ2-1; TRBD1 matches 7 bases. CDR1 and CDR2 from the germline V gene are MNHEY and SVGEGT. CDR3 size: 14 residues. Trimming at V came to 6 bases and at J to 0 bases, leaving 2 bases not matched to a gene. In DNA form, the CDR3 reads TGTGCCAGCAGCCGGGACAGCTCCTACAATGAGCAGTTCTTC. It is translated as CASSRDSSYNEQFF.

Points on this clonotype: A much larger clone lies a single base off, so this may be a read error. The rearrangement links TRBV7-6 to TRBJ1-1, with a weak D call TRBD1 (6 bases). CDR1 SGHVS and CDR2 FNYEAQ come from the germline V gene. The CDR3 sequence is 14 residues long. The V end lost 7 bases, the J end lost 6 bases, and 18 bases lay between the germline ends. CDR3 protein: CASTLGQQNAEAFF. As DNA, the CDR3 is TGTGCCAGCACCCTCGGACAGCAAAACGCTGAAGCTTTCTTT. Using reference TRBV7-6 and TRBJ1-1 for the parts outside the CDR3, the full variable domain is GAGVSQSPRYKVTKRGQDVALRCDPISGHVSLYWYRQALGQGPEFLTYFNYEAQQDKSGLPNDRFSAERPEGSISTLTIQRTEQRDSAMYRCASTLGQQNAEAFFGQGTRLTVV.

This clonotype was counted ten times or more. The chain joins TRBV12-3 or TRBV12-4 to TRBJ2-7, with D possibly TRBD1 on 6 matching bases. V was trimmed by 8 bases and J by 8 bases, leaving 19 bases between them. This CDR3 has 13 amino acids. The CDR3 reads CASRRTGMVKQYV. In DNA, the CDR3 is TGTGCCAGCCGAAGAACAGGGATGGTTAAGCAGTACGTC.

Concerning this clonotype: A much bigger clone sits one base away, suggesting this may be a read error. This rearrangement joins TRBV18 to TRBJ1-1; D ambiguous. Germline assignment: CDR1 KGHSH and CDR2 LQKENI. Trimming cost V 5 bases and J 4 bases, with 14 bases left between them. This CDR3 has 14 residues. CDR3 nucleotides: TGTGCCAGCTCAAGGGCCGTTTTCGTCACTGAAGCTTTCTTT. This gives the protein CASSRAVFVTEAFF.

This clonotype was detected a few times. CDR3 sequence (DNA): TGTGCCAGCAGTTTACAGGGGGCGACTGAGCAGTTCTTC. Encoded protein: CASSLQGATEQFF. The chain employs TRBV7-9 and TRBJ2-1, with 9 nucleotides matching TRBD1. V gave up 6 bases and J gave up 9 bases; unmatched junction bases: 6. Germline CDR1 reads SEHNR; CDR2 reads FQNEAQ (reference sequence). This CDR3 is built from 13 residues.

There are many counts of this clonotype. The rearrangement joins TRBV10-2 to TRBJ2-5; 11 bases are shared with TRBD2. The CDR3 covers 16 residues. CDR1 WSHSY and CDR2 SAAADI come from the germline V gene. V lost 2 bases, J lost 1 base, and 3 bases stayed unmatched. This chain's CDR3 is CASSEMGTSGQETQYF. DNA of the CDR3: TGCGCCAGCAGTGAGATGGGGACTAGCGGCCAAGAGACCCAGTACTTC.

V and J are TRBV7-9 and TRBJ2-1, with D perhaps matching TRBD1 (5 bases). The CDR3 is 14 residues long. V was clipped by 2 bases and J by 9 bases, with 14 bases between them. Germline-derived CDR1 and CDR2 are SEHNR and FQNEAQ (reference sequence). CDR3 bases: TGTGCCAGCAGCTTAAAAGGAATAGACAGTGAGCAGTTCTTC. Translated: CASSLKGIDSEQFF.

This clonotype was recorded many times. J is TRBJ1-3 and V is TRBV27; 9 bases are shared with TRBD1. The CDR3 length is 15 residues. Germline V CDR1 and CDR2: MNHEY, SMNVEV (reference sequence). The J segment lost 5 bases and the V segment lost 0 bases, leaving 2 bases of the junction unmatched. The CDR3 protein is CASSLSQGARNTIYF. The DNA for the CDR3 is TGTGCCAGCAGTTTATCACAGGGGGCGCGAAACACCATATATTTT.

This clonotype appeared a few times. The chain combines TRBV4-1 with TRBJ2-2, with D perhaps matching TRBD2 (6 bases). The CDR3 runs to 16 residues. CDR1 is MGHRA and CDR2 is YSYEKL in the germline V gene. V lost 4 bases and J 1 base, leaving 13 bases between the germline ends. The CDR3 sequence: CASSPLTRGNTGELFF. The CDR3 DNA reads TGCGCCAGCAGCCCCCTGACTAGAGGGAACACCGGGGAGCTGTTTTTT.

The DNA for the CDR3 is TGTGCCAGCAGCGAGTTGGGAAACACCATATATTTT. Translated: CASSELGNTIYF. V and J are TRBV7-2 and TRBJ1-3; D is unresolved. There are 12 residues in the CDR3. The germline V and J ends were trimmed by 5 bases and 4 bases, with 6 bases remaining between them. Germline V CDR1 and CDR2: SGHTA, FQGNSA. Supplemented by reference TRBV7-2 and TRBJ1-3, the full variable domain reads GAGVSQSPSNKVTEKGKDVELRCDPISGHTALYWYRQSLGQGLEFLIYFQGNSAPDKSGLPSDRFSAERTGGSVSTLTIQRTQQEDSAVYLCASSELGNTIYFGEGSWLTVV.